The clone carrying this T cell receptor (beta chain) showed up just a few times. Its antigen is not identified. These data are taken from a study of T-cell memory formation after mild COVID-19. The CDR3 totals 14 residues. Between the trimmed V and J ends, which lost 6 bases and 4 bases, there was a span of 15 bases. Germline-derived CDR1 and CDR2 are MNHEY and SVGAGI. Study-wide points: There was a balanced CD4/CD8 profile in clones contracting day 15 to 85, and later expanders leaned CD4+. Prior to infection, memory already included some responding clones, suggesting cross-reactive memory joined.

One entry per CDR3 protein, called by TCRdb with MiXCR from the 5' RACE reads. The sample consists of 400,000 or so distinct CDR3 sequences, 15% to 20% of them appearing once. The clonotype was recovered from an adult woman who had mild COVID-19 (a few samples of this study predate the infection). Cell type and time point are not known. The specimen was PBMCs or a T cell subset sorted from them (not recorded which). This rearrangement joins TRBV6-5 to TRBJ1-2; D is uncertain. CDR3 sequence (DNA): TGTGCCAGCAGCTTACAAGAGGAAGCCTATGGCTACACCTTC. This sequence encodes CASSLQEEAYGYTF.